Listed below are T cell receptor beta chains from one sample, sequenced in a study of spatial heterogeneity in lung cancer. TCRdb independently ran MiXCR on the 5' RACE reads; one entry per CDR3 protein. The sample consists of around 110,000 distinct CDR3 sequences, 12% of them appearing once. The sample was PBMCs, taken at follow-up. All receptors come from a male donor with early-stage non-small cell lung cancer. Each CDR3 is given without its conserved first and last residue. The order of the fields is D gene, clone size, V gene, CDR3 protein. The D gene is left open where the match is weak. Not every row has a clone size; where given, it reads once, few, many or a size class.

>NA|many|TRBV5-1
ASSLEHTKTQY
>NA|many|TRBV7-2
ASRPGAGQVNSPLH
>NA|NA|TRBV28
ASNFSLSYEQY
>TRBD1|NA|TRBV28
ASCETGAYNSPLH
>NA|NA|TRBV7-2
ASSLKSTGLSNQPQH
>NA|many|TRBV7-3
ASSLTGSNNSPLH
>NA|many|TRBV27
ASSLRGDGSNQPQH
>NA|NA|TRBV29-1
SVGRPLTQETQY
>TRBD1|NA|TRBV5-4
ASSVGTGSGELF
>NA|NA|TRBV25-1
ASSVQQDNEKLF
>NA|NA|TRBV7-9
ASSSPSRETQY